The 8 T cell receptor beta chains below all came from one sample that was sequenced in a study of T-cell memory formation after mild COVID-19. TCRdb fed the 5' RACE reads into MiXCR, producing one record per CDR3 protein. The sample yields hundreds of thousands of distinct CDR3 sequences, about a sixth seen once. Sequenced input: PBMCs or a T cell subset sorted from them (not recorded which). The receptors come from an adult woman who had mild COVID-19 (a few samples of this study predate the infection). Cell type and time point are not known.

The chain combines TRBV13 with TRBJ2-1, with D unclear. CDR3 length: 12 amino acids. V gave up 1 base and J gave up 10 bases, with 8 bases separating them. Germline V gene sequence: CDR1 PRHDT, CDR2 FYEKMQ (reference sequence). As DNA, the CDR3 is TGTGCCAGCAGCTTAGTGGGGAAGGAGCAGTTCTTC. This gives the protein CASSLVGKEQFF.

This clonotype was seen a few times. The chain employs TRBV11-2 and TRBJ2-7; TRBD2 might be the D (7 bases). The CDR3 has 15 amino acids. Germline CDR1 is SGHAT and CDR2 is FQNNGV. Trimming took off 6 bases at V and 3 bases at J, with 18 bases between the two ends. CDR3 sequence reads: CASSPGGSGFYEQYF. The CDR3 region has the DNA TGTGCCAGCAGTCCGGGGGGCAGCGGTTTCTACGAGCAGTACTTC.

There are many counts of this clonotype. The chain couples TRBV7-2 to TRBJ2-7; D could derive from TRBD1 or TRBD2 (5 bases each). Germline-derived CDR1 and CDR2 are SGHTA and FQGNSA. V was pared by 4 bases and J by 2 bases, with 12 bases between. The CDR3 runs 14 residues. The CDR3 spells CASSSGTGPYEQYF. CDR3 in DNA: TGTGCCAGCAGCTCCGGGACGGGTCCCTACGAGCAGTACTTC.

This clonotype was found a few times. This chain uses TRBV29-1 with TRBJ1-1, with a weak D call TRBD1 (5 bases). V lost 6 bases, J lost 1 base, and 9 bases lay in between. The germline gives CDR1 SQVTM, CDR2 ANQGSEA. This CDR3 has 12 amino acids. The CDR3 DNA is TGCAGCGTCGGACAAGCGAACACTGAAGCTTTCTTT. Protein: CSVGQANTEAFF.

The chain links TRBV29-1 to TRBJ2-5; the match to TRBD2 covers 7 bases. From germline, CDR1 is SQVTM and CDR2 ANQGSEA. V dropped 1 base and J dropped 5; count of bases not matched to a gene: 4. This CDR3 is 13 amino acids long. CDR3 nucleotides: TGCAGCGTTGAAGGGGGAGGGAGGGAGACCCAGTACTTC. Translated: CSVEGGGRETQYF. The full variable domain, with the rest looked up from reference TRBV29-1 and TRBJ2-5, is SAVISQKPSRDICQRGTSLTIQCQVDSQVTMMFWYRQQPGQSLTLIATANQGSEATYESGFVIDKFPISRPNLTFSTLTVSNMSPEDSSIYLCSVEGGGRETQYFGPGTRLLVL.

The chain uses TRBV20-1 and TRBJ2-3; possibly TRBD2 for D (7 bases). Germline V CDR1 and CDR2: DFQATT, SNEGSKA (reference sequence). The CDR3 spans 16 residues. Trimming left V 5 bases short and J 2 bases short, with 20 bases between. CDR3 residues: CSAPRRTAGFTDTQYF. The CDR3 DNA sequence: TGCAGTGCTCCCCGGAGGACAGCGGGATTCACAGATACGCAGTATTTT.

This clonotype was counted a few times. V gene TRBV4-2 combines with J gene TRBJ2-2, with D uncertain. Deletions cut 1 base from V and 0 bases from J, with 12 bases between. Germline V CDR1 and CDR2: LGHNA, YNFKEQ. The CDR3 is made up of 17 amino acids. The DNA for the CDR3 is TGTGCCAGCAGCCAAGTAGGCAGTATCGCGAACACCGGGGAGCTGTTTTTT. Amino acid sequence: CASSQVGSIANTGELFF.

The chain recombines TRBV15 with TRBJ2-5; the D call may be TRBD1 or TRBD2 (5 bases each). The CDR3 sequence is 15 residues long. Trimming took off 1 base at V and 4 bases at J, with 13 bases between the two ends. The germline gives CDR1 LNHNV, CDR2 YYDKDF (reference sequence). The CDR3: CATSRVPTGRETQYF. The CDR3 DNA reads TGTGCCACCAGCAGAGTTCCTACGGGACGAGAGACCCAGTACTTC.